What follows is one TCR beta chain and its context. These data belong to a study of blood T cell repertoires in COVID-19. Overall study context: Samples taken during acute and convalescent COVID-19 were collected in the United States, Italy and Spain. PBMCs, B-cell-depleted T cells, or T cells provided the cDNA or gDNA that made up the material.

Authors' data handling: From reference gene primer amplification, estimates of nucleated cell counts were derived. Using immunoSEQ multiplex PCR, the repertoire was profiled, and TCRdb retains in-frame clones only, with some absent. V and J calls and clone size are copied from that table; D and trimming were computed from the DNA. The table shows about 420,000 clones, with approximately 90% occurring only once. The CDR3 is 15 residues long. J lost 3 bases, V lost 6 bases, and 7 bases had no gene match. Germline loops: CDR1 LNHDA, CDR2 SQIVND (reference sequence). Sequences were obtained from peripheral blood. This chain uses TRBV19 with TRBJ2-2; 7 bases line up with TRBD2. This receptor was obtained from a young man with COVID-19, enrolled during active disease. CDR3: CASRKSGGDTGELFF. CDR3 DNA sequence: TGTGCCAGTAGGAAGTCGGGAGGTGACACCGGGGAGCTGTTTTTT.